Here is one T cell receptor (beta chain) with its context. Per the study methods: Reference gene primer amplification in the assay estimated nucleated cell counts. Clones were read by immunoSEQ multiplex PCR, and TCRdb kept only the in-frame ones, dropping some. From that table come the V and J calls and clone size; the DNA was used to work out D and trimming. Among around 130,000 clones listed, about 79% were seen once. The data were taken from a study of blood T cell repertoires in COVID-19. About the study: Specimens from acute and convalescent COVID-19 originated in the United States, Italy and Spain. PBMCs, B-cell-depleted T cells, or T cells provided the cDNA or gDNA that made up the material.

This clonotype was obtained from a woman between 65 and 79 years old with acute or convalescent COVID-19. Input material: peripheral blood.

As DNA, the CDR3 is TGTGCCAGCAGACCTCACCTAGAGGAGGCGGCCTACGAGCAGTACTTC. Its protein product is CASRPHLEEAAYEQYF. The chain joins TRBV11-2 to TRBJ2-7, with D tentatively TRBD2 (5 bases). This CDR3 spans 16 amino acids. The germline V gene has CDR1 SGHAT and CDR2 FQNNGV. V shed 6 bases and J shed 2 bases, with 20 bases lying between them.